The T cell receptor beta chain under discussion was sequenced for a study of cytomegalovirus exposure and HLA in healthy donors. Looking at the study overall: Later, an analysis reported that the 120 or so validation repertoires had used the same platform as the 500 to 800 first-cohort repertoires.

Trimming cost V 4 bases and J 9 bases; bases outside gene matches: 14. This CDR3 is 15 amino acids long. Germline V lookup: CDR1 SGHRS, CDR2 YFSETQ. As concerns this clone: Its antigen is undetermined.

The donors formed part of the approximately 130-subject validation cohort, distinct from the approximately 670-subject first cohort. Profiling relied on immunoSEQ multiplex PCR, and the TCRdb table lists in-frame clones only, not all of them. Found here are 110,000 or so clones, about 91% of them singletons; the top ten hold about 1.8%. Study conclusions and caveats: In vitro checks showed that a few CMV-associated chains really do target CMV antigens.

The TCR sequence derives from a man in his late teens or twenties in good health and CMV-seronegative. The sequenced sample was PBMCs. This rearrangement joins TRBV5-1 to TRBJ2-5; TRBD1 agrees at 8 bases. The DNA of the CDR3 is TGCGCCAGCAGCCTTACAGGGGGTGCTAGGATGGCCCAGTACTTC. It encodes CASSLTGGARMAQYF. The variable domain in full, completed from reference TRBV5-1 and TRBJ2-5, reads KAGVTQTPRYLIKTRGQQVTLSCSPISGHRSVSWYQQTPGQGLQFLFEYFSETQRNKGNFPGRFSGRQFSNSRSEMNVSTLELGDSALYLCASSLTGGARMAQYFGPGTRLLVL.